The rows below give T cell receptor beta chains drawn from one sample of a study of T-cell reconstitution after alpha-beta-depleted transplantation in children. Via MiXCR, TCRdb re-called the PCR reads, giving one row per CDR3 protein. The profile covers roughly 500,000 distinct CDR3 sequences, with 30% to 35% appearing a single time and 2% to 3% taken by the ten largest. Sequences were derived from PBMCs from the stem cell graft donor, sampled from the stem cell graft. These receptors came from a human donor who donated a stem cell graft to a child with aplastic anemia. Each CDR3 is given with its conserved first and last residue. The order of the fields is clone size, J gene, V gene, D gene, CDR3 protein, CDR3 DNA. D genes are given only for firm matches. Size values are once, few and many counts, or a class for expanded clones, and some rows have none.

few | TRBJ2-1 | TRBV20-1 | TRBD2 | CSAGGTSDNEQFF | TGCAGTGCTGGTGGGACTAGCGACAATGAGCAGTTCTTC
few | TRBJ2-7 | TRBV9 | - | CASSPSENEQYF | TGTGCCAGCAGCCCTTCGGAGAACGAGCAGTACTTC
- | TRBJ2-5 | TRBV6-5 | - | CASSYTATPRETQYF | TGTGCCAGCAGTTACACGGCCACTCCACGGGAGACCCAGTACTTC
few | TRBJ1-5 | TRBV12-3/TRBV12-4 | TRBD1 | CASSSSRDRGLQPQHF | TGTGCCAGCAGTTCCAGCCGGGACAGGGGGCTTCAGCCCCAGCATTTT
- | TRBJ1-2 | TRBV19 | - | CASSPPRGDYYGYTF | TGTGCCAGTAGTCCTCCAAGGGGGGATTACTATGGCTACACCTTC
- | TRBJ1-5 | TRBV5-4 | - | CASSLGGPGAALNQPQHF | TGTGCCAGCAGCTTGGGGGGGCCAGGGGCGGCTCTGAATCAGCCCCAGCATTTT
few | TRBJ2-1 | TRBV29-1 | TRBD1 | CSVELRDRGSYNEQFF | TGCAGCGTTGAGCTCCGGGACAGGGGGTCCTACAATGAGCAGTTCTTC
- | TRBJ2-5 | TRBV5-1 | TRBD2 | CASSSGGAEEETQYF | TGCGCCAGCAGCTCCGGGGGGGCCGAGGAAGAGACCCAGTACTTC
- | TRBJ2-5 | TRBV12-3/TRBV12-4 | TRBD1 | CASSFLAGGFQETQYF | TGTGCCAGCAGTTTTCTGGCAGGGGGCTTTCAAGAGACCCAGTACTTC
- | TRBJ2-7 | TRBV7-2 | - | CASSRVSPSYEQYF | TGTGCCAGCAGCCGCGTTAGCCCGTCCTACGAGCAGTACTTC
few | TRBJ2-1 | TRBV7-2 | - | CASSITGSSYNEQFF | TGTGCCAGCAGCATCACGGGGAGCTCCTACAATGAGCAGTTCTTC
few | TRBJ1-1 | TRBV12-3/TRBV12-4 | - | CASSFAGGGTEAFF | TGTGCCAGCAGTTTCGCGGGGGGTGGCACTGAAGCTTTCTTT
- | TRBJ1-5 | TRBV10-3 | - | CAISEGGAASQPQHF | TGTGCCATCAGTGAGGGGGGGGCAGCATCGCAGCCCCAGCATTTT
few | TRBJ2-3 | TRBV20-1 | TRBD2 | CSATGEGDTDTQYF | TGCAGTGCTACGGGGGAGGGCGACACAGATACGCAGTATTTT
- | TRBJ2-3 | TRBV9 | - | CASSEQGGLPDTQYF | TGTGCCAGCAGCGAACAGGGCGGGCTTCCGGATACGCAGTATTTT
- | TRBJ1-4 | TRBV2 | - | CASSNRVDEKLFF | TGTGCCAGCAGCAACAGGGTTGATGAAAAACTGTTTTTT
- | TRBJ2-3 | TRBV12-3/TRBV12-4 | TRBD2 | CASSLVTSGNKYF | TGTGCCAGCAGTTTAGTGACTAGCGGGAATAAGTATTTT
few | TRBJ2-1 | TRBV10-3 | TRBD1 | CAISDRDRGPNEQFF | TGTGCCATCAGTGACCGGGACAGGGGTCCGAATGAGCAGTTCTTC
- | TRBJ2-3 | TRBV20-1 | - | CSAPRPGTDTQYF | TGCAGTGCTCCACGGCCCGGCACAGATACGCAGTATTTT
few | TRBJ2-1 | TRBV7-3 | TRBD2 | CASSLMPTGSSGYNEQFF | TGTGCCAGCAGCTTAATGCCTACCGGATCTAGCGGTTACAATGAGCAGTTCTTC
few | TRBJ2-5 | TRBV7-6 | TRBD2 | CASSPSTSGIETQYF | TGTGCCAGCAGCCCCTCAACTAGCGGGATAGAGACCCAGTACTTC
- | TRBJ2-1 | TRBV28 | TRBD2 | CASSSPVGSGIGYNEQFF | TGTGCCAGCAGTTCCCCGGTGGGTAGCGGGATTGGCTACAATGAGCAGTTCTTC
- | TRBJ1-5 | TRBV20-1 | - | CSARDLSNQPQHF | TGCAGTGCTAGAGATCTCTCAAATCAGCCCCAGCATTTT
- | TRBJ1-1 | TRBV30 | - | CAWWTRTVNTEAFF | TGTGCCTGGTGGACGAGGACTGTGAACACTGAAGCTTTCTTT
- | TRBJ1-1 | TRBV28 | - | CASRLGAKAFF | TGTGCCAGCAGATTGGGGGCTAAGGCTTTCTTT
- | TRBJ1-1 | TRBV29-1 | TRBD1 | CSGDRETEAFF | TGCAGCGGGGACAGGGAGACTGAAGCTTTCTTT
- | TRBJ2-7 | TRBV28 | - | CASSLSLFGHEQYF | TGTGCCAGCAGTTTATCCCTTTTTGGGCACGAGCAGTACTTC
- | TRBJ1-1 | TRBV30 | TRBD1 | CAWTGGWTEAFF | TGTGCCTGGACAGGGGGCTGGACTGAAGCTTTCTTT
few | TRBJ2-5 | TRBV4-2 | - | CASSQVQADGRAQYF | TGTGCCAGCAGCCAAGTACAGGCTGATGGGCGTGCCCAGTACTTC
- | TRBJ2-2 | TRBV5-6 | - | CASSRLATLTGELFF | TGTGCCAGCAGCCGGCTAGCGACTCTCACCGGGGAGCTGTTTTTT
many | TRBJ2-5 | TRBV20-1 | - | CSANRLETQYF | TGCAGTGCTAACAGGTTGGAGACCCAGTACTTC
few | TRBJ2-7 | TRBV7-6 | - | CASSLGPPGRRMIEQYF | TGTGCCAGCAGCTTAGGGCCTCCGGGACGCAGAATGATCGAGCAGTACTTC
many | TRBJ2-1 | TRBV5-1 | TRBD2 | CASSFLGTSGMVRYNEQFF | TGCGCCAGCAGCTTCCTCGGGACTAGCGGGATGGTTAGGTACAATGAGCAGTTCTTC
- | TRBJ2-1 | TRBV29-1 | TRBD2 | CSAEPPGLAGGLEQFF | TGCAGCGCCGAACCCCCGGGACTAGCGGGAGGGCTCGAGCAGTTCTTC
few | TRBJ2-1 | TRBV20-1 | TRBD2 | CSARDQSGTSSYNEQFF | TGCAGTGCTAGAGACCAGAGCGGGACCAGCTCCTACAATGAGCAGTTCTTC
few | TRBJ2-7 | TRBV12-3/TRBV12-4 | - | CASRLGDYEQYF | TGTGCCAGCAGGCTGGGGGACTACGAGCAGTACTTC
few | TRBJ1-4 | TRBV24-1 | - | CATSDERGGEGEKLFF | TGTGCCACCAGTGATGAGCGGGGAGGGGAAGGCGAAAAACTGTTTTTT
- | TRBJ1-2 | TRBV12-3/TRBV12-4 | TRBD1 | CASSDPGQGVYGYTF | TGTGCCAGCAGTGATCCGGGACAGGGGGTCTATGGCTACACCTTC